This T cell receptor beta chain was sequenced in a study of OX40 agonist ivuxolimab in advanced cancers. Trimming pared 3 bases from V and 2 bases from J, leaving 15 bases between. Germline V gene data show CDR1 as KGHSH and CDR2 as LQKENI. The CDR3 extends over 16 amino acids. Sequencing was performed with immunoSEQ multiplex PCR; in TCRdb, only in-frame clones are kept and a portion is missing. The data hold about 50,000 clones, with roughly 73% observed a single time. The rearrangement uses TRBV18 and TRBJ2-3, with TRBD2 as a possible D gene (7 bases). The TCR comes from an adult with an advanced solid tumor such as melanoma, head and neck, liver or kidney cancer. The sample was CD4+ or CD8+ T cells sorted from blood, taken in a trial of the OX40 agonist ivuxolimab. The CDR3 spells CASSPERGGTTDTQYF. The CDR3 DNA is TGTGCCAGCTCACCGGAGAGGGGGGGTACCACAGATACGCAGTATTTT.